This TCR beta chain was recovered during a study of T cells after yellow fever vaccination. MiXCR, run by TCRdb on the 5' RACE reads, gives a single entry per CDR3 protein. There are roughly 330,000 distinct CDR3 sequences in the sample; around 7.3% occur only once, and 18% lies in the top ten. The V end lost 4 bases, the J end lost 5 bases, and 14 bases lay between the germline ends. This CDR3 contains 14 residues. Germline-derived CDR1 and CDR2 are SGHTA and FQGNSA. This receptor was taken from a man aged 18 to 30 who received the YFV17D yellow fever vaccine. The chain recombines TRBV7-2 with TRBJ2-5; D tentatively fits TRBD1 or TRBD2 (5 bases each). The material was PBMCs, obtained 35 to 50 days after the first yellow fever vaccination. The CDR3 nucleotides are TGTGCCAGCAGCTGGAGACAAGGGACGGAGACCCAGTACTTC. This codes for CASSWRQGTETQYF.